This T cell receptor beta chain was obtained from a study of beta chain features in type 1 diabetes. Points from the study as a whole: For Type 1 diabetes patients, all four CD4+ subsets carried TCRB CDR3s that were moderately but significantly shorter.

Reverse transcription of all isolated RNA meant that expressed TCRB transcripts were sequenced. Naive, central memory and regulatory T cell samples averaged about 3.5 million reads. TCRdb keeps only in-frame clones here, not all; method: immunoSEQ multiplex PCR. The sample holds 600,000 or so clones; around an eighth are singletons and the top ten take roughly 0.11%. Germline assignment: CDR1 SGHDT and CDR2 YYEEEE. The CDR3 extends over 15 amino acids. V shed 0 bases, J shed 7 bases, and the junction held 4 bases outside the gene matches. This clone was detected only a few times. Its cognate antigen is unknown. Donors underwent one heparinised blood draw, 90 to 150 mL on average.

Sequenced sample: naive CD4+ T cells from blood. This sequence joins TRBV5-6 and TRBJ1-5; 10 bases map to TRBD1. This clonotype was sampled from a man aged 30 to 39 with type 1 diabetes. DNA of the CDR3: TGTGCCAGCAGCTTGGGACAGGGGGCTGACCAGCCCCAGCATTTT. It encodes CASSLGQGADQPQHF.